A selection of T cell receptor beta chains follows, all from one sample in a study of Graves' ophthalmopathy and Graves' hyperthyroidism. In TCRdb, the multiplex PCR reads were re-called with MiXCR into one record per CDR3 protein. The sample has 900,000 to 1,200,000 distinct CDR3 sequences, less than 45% seen once; the top ten hold approximately 12%. The sample taken for sequencing was peripheral blood or thyroid tissue (not recorded which). Receptors were obtained from an adult man with Graves' hyperthyroidism. Each CDR3 is given with its conserved first and last residue. The order of the fields is clone size, V gene, D gene, J gene, CDR3 protein, CDR3 DNA. D genes are given only for firm matches. The size of a clone is reported for some rows only, either as once, few or many, or as a class for expanded clones.

many	TRBV14	.	TRBJ2-7	CASNRRDGGREQYF	TGTGCCAGCAACCGGCGGGATGGGGGTCGAGAGCAGTACTTC
few	TRBV2	TRBD1	TRBJ1-5	CASSDWQGANQPQHF	TGTGCCAGCAGTGATTGGCAGGGGGCCAATCAGCCCCAGCATTTT
.	TRBV19	.	TRBJ1-1	CASSPGGYEAFF	TGTGCCAGCAGCCCCGGGGGATACGAAGCTTTCTTT
.	TRBV29-1	.	TRBJ1-2	CSFGQGGYTF	TGCAGTTTCGGGCAGGGTGGCTACACCTTC
.	TRBV25-1	.	TRBJ2-7	CASSSAGDGSLYEQYF	TGTGCCAGCAGTTCCGCAGGGGACGGGAGCTTATACGAGCAGTACTTC
.	TRBV7-9	.	TRBJ2-2	CASSLATGTTGELFF	TGTGCCAGCAGCTTAGCGACGGGGACCACCGGGGAGCTGTTTTTT
many	TRBV29-1	.	TRBJ1-3	CSVVEGGSGNTIYF	TGCAGCGTAGTCGAGGGCGGATCTGGAAACACCATATATTTT
few	TRBV6-2/TRBV6-3	.	TRBJ1-5	CASDRPSNQPQHF	TGTGCCAGCGACAGGCCATCAAATCAGCCCCAGCATTTT
many	TRBV7-8	.	TRBJ1-1	CASSLQGRGSEAFF	TGTGCCAGCAGCTTACAGGGTCGGGGGTCTGAAGCTTTCTTT
many	TRBV11-2	.	TRBJ1-6	CASSSGNSPLHF	TGTGCCAGCAGCTCTGGGAATTCACCCCTCCACTTT
many	TRBV7-2	.	TRBJ1-1	CASSLGVFTEAFF	TGTGCCAGCAGCTTAGGCGTTTTCACTGAAGCTTTCTTT
many	TRBV11-2	.	TRBJ1-6	CASSQDRNYNSPLHF	TGTGCCAGCAGTCAAGACAGAAACTATAATTCACCCCTCCACTTT
many	TRBV15	TRBD1	TRBJ1-2	CATSRRDREGGYTF	TGTGCCACTAGCCGACGGGACAGGGAAGGTGGCTACACCTTC
.	TRBV24-1	TRBD1	TRBJ1-2	CALEGAWDYGYTF	TGTGCCTTAGAGGGGGCGTGGGACTATGGCTACACCTTC
many	TRBV12-3/TRBV12-4	.	TRBJ1-1	CASSQTVRAEAFF	TGTGCCAGCAGTCAGACAGTGAGGGCTGAAGCTTTCTTT
many	TRBV7-9	.	TRBJ2-7	CASSFPQGPAYF	TGTGCCAGCAGCTTCCCACAGGGTCCAGCCTACTTC
many	TRBV7-9	.	TRBJ2-7	CATKQGSSYEQYF	TGTGCCACGAAACAGGGATCATCCTACGAGCAGTACTTC
.	TRBV7-9	.	TRBJ1-2	CASSLVPTGYTF	TGTGCCAGCAGCTTAGTACCAACTGGCTACACCTTC
.	TRBV25-1	.	TRBJ1-6	CASSELKRGSPLHF	TGTGCCAGCAGTGAATTGAAGCGGGGTTCACCCCTCCACTTT
many	TRBV10-2	.	TRBJ1-5	CASSENSNQPQHF	TGCGCCAGCAGTGAAAACAGCAATCAGCCCCAGCATTTT
.	TRBV7-2	.	TRBJ1-2	CASSPELGAGYGYTF	TGTGCCAGCAGCCCCGAGCTAGGGGCCGGCTATGGCTACACCTTC
many	TRBV11-2	.	TRBJ1-6	CASSPRASGTGNSPLHF	TGTGCCAGCAGCCCCCGAGCCTCCGGGACTGGTAATTCACCCCTCCACTTT
many	TRBV12-3/TRBV12-4	.	TRBJ1-1	CASTSGGTEAFF	TGTGCCAGCACCTCGGGTGGCACTGAAGCTTTCTTT
few	TRBV20-1	TRBD1	TRBJ1-2	CSARDIGGQLYGYTF	TGCAGTGCTAGAGATATAGGGGGACAGCTCTATGGCTACACCTTC
.	TRBV25-1	.	TRBJ1-6	CASSGGLEENSPLHF	TGTGCCAGCTCTGGGGGGTTAGAAGAGAATTCACCCCTCCACTTT
few	TRBV12-3/TRBV12-4	.	TRBJ2-2	CASSYSSDTGELFF	TGTGCCAGCAGTTACTCCTCGGATACCGGGGAGCTGTTTTTT
.	TRBV30	.	TRBJ2-2	CAWSLSTGELFF	TGTGCCTGGAGTCTTAGCACCGGGGAGCTGTTTTTT
.	TRBV10-2	.	TRBJ1-1	CASSRGEGEAFF	TGTGCCAGCAGTAGGGGCGAAGGGGAAGCTTTCTTT
once	TRBV7-2	.	TRBJ1-5	CASSTTGPQHF	TGTGCCAGCAGCACAACCGGGCCCCAGCATTTT
.	TRBV15	TRBD1	TRBJ1-4	CATSPRRGEGEEKLFF	TGTGCCACCAGCCCCCGCAGGGGGGAGGGCGAGGAAAAACTGTTTTTT
.	TRBV5-1	.	TRBJ1-3	CASSQEEGSPGNTIYF	TGTGCCAGCAGCCAAGAGGAGGGGAGCCCTGGAAACACCATATATTTT
.	TRBV7-9	.	TRBJ1-5	CASSLSPGKDQPQHF	TGTGCCAGCAGCTTATCGCCGGGAAAGGATCAGCCCCAGCATTTT
.	TRBV12-3/TRBV12-4	TRBD1	TRBJ1-6	CASIQGASDNSPLHF	TGTGCCAGCATACAGGGGGCTTCCGATAATTCACCCCTCCACTTT
many	TRBV11-2	.	TRBJ1-1	CASSSYRENTEAFF	TGTGCCAGCAGCTCATACAGGGAGAACACTGAAGCTTTCTTT
once	TRBV10-2	.	TRBJ2-3	CASSEPDTDTQYF	TGCGCCAGCAGTGAGCCGGACACAGATACGCAGTATTTT
once	TRBV20-1	.	TRBJ2-5	CSASGTGTTQETQYF	TGCAGTGCTAGTGGGACCGGGACCACGCAAGAGACCCAGTACTTC
many	TRBV12-3/TRBV12-4	TRBD2	TRBJ2-7	CASSPWTSVEQYF	TGTGCCAGCAGTCCATGGACTAGCGTCGAGCAGTACTTC
.	TRBV7-2	TRBD2	TRBJ2-1	CASSLGGGRNNEQFF	TGTGCCAGCAGCCTTGGGGGGGGAAGAAACAATGAGCAGTTCTTC
.	TRBV7-8	.	TRBJ1-2	CASSWDTF	TGTGCCAGCAGCTGGGACACCTTC
.	TRBV10-3	.	TRBJ2-2	CAISVGQGIHSGNTGELFF	TGTGCCATCAGTGTCGGTCAGGGGATCCACTCTGGAAACACCGGGGAGCTGTTTTTT
few	TRBV7-9	TRBD1	TRBJ2-7	CASSFLGQVNYEQYF	TGTGCCAGCAGCTTTTTGGGACAGGTGAACTACGAGCAGTACTTC
.	TRBV15	.	TRBJ1-5	CATSSVVQGTGSSQPQHF	TGTGCCACCAGCAGCGTAGTCCAGGGAACAGGGTCGAGTCAGCCCCAGCATTTT
.	TRBV24-1	.	TRBJ2-5	CAGVPRGTYETQYF	TGTGCTGGGGTTCCGCGCGGGACGTACGAGACCCAGTACTTC
many	TRBV11-2	.	TRBJ1-1	CAILRGGEAFF	TGTGCCATCCTTCGGGGCGGGGAAGCTTTCTTT
few	TRBV5-1	.	TRBJ2-7	CASSLFKLSPYEQYF	TGCGCCAGCAGCTTGTTTAAATTATCTCCCTACGAGCAGTACTTC
few	TRBV12-3/TRBV12-4	TRBD1	TRBJ1-6	CASRPGGDSPLHF	TGTGCCAGCAGACCAGGGGGAGATTCACCCCTCCACTTT
few	TRBV6-6	.	TRBJ2-5	CASSYSIRGLTRQETQYF	TGTGCCAGCAGTTACTCGATTCGCGGACTAACCCGACAAGAGACCCAGTACTTC
many	TRBV29-1	.	TRBJ1-2	CSVVLGTNYGYTF	TGCAGCGTTGTCTTAGGTACTAACTATGGCTACACCTTC
many	TRBV2	.	TRBJ2-2	CASRTTTRDTGELFF	TGTGCCAGCAGGACCACGACTAGAGACACCGGGGAGCTGTTTTTT
.	TRBV9	.	TRBJ1-1	CASSAWERVNTEAFF	TGTGCCAGCAGCGCCTGGGAGAGGGTGAACACTGAAGCTTTCTTT
many	TRBV7-2	TRBD2	TRBJ2-7	CASSLGGTSGIDYEQYF	TGTGCCAGCAGCTTAGGGGGGACTAGCGGGATTGACTACGAGCAGTACTTC
many	TRBV12-3/TRBV12-4	.	TRBJ2-7	CASTHGYEQYF	TGTGCCAGCACTCACGGCTACGAGCAGTACTTC
few	TRBV12-3/TRBV12-4	.	TRBJ2-7	CASSPRFGVGSYEQYF	TGTGCCAGCAGTCCCCGCTTTGGTGTTGGGTCCTACGAGCAGTACTTC
many	TRBV29-1	.	TRBJ2-5	CSVEWGAEETQYF	TGCAGCGTTGAATGGGGGGCGGAGGAGACCCAGTACTTC
.	TRBV12-3/TRBV12-4	.	TRBJ1-5	CASSFSGHPQHF	TGTGCCAGCAGCTTTTCGGGACATCCCCAGCATTTT
.	TRBV20-1	TRBD1	TRBJ1-2	CSAFGQGFGIYGYTF	TGCAGTGCTTTCGGACAGGGGTTTGGAATCTATGGCTACACCTTC
.	TRBV12-3/TRBV12-4	.	TRBJ1-5	CASSSIRNQPQHF	TGTGCCAGCAGCTCTATAAGGAATCAGCCCCAGCATTTT
.	TRBV12-3/TRBV12-4	.	TRBJ1-2	CASKWGANYGYTF	TGTGCCAGCAAGTGGGGAGCTAACTATGGCTACACCTTC